The rows below give T cell receptor beta chains drawn from one sample of a study of blood T cells in healthy people across ages. TCRdb processed the 5' RACE reads anew with MiXCR; each CDR3 protein has one entry. The sample records hundreds of thousands of distinct CDR3 sequences, roughly 41% being singletons. The sequenced sample was blood. These receptors all come from a man older than 75 in good health. Both conserved end residues are part of each CDR3. Each record gives: V gene, clone size, J gene, D gene, CDR3 protein, CDR3 DNA. D genes are given only for firm matches. Some rows have no size entry. The others give once, few or many, or a class for an expanded clone.

TRBV5-1	few	TRBJ2-1	TRBD2	CASNLAGGSYNEQFF	TGCGCCAGCAATCTAGCGGGGGGGTCCTACAATGAGCAGTTCTTC
TRBV6-5	-	TRBJ2-6	-	CASSYGRRSGANVLTF	TGTGCCAGCAGTTACGGCCGGCGCTCTGGGGCCAACGTCCTGACTTTC
TRBV7-3	-	TRBJ1-2	TRBD1	CASSLTGGSGYGYTF	TGTGCCAGCAGCTTGACAGGGGGCTCTGGCTATGGCTACACCTTC
TRBV7-9	few	TRBJ1-4	-	CASNNDRPNEKLFF	TGTGCCAGCAACAATGACAGGCCGAATGAAAAACTGTTTTTT
TRBV4-2	-	TRBJ2-1	-	CASSPRISYNEQFF	TGTGCCAGCAGTCCACGAATCTCCTACAATGAGCAGTTCTTC
TRBV7-2	few	TRBJ2-7	-	CASSRRALEQYF	TGTGCCAGCAGCCGCCGGGCCCTCGAGCAGTACTTC
TRBV20-1	-	TRBJ1-5	-	CSARAGATGSQPQHF	TGCAGTGCTAGAGCCGGCGCAACGGGGAGTCAGCCCCAGCATTTT
TRBV5-1	-	TRBJ1-4	-	CASSLDFRPLEKLFF	TGCGCCAGCAGCTTGGATTTTAGGCCACTTGAAAAACTGTTTTTT
TRBV6-2/TRBV6-3	-	TRBJ2-1	TRBD2	CASSYVAGELNEQFF	TGTGCCAGCAGTTATGTAGCGGGGGAACTAAATGAGCAGTTCTTC
TRBV29-1	many	TRBJ2-7	TRBD2	CSVRTSGNEQYF	TGCAGCGTCCGGACTAGCGGGAACGAGCAGTACTTC
TRBV29-1	-	TRBJ1-1	-	CSAYGGLNTEAFF	TGCAGCGCCTACGGGGGGTTGAACACTGAAGCTTTCTTT
TRBV28	-	TRBJ1-2	-	CASSPITGGSDYTF	TGTGCCAGCAGTCCAATCACCGGGGGTAGCGACTACACCTTC